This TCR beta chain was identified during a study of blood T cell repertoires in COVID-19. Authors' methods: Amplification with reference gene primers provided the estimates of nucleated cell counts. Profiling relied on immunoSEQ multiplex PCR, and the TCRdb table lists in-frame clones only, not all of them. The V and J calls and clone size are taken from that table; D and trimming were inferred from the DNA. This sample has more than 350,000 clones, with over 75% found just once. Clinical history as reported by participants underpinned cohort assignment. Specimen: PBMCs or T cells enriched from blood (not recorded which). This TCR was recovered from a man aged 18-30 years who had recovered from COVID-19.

The CDR3 nucleotides read TGTGCCAGCAGCCCTATTCGGGTTAGCGGATACAATGAGCAGTTCTTC. It translates to CASSPIRVSGYNEQFF. This chain connects TRBV14 to TRBJ2-1, with D possibly TRBD2 on 6 matching bases. The V and J ends lost 4 bases and 4 bases respectively, with 17 bases between them. The CDR3 is 16 amino acids. Germline V gene lookup returns CDR1 SGHDN and CDR2 FVKESK.